The 15 T cell receptor beta chains given below trace back to one sample, sequenced in a study of shared clonotypes between healthy human individuals. Sequenced by immunoSEQ multiplex PCR; TCRdb stores in-frame clones only, minus some. The table has 180,000 or so clones, just under 95% seen once. Sequencing used naive CD4+ T cells sorted from blood. The subset: CD45RA+ positively selected. The origin of the receptors is a young woman in good health.

CDR3 residues: CASSLEPGLYGYTF. The CDR3 region has the DNA TGCGCCAGCAGCTTGGAGCCGGGGCTCTATGGCTACACCTTC. This chain uses TRBV5-1 with TRBJ1-2; perhaps TRBD1 as D (5 bases). V was trimmed by 0 bases and J by 4 bases, leaving 10 bases between them. Looked up from germline, CDR1 is SGHRS and CDR2 is YFSETQ. This CDR3 has 14 residues.

This chain uses TRBV29-1 with TRBJ2-7; D unresolved. V lost 4 bases, J lost 2 bases, and 9 bases lay in between. Germline loops: CDR1 SQVTM, CDR2 ANQGSEA. The CDR3 sequence is 12 residues long. The CDR3 bases are TGCAGCGTTGGATCCACAACCTACGAGCAGTACTTC. This translates into CSVGSTTYEQYF.

The genes are TRBV19 and TRBJ2-7, with D tentatively TRBD1 (6 bases). The V gene lost 2 bases and the J gene lost 0 bases, with 14 bases spanning the gap. This CDR3 spans 16 amino acids. Germline-derived CDR1 and CDR2 are LNHDA and SQIVND (reference sequence). CDR3 sequence (DNA): TGTGCCAGTAGTATAAGTGCAGGGGTTTCCTCCTACGAGCAGTACTTC. The encoded protein is CASSISAGVSSYEQYF.

The genes are TRBV5-8 and TRBJ1-5; 10 positions match TRBD1. The CDR3 length is 15 residues. Trimming cost V 4 bases and J 1 base; bases outside gene matches: 2. Germline CDR1 is SGHTS and CDR2 is YDEGEE. The CDR3: CASSRDRGSNQPQHF. The CDR3 bases are TGTGCCAGCAGCCGGGACAGGGGAAGCAATCAGCCCCAGCATTTT. Together with reference TRBV5-8 and TRBJ1-5, the CDR3 gives the full variable domain: EAGVTQSPTHLIKTRGQQATLRCSPISGHTSVYWYQQALGLGLQFLLWYDEGEERNRGNFPPRFSGRQFPNYSSELNVNALELEDSALYLCASSRDRGSNQPQHFGDGTRLSIL.

The chain uses TRBV7-3 and TRBJ2-7; TRBD1 is a possible D gene (6 bases). Germline CDR1 is SGHTA and CDR2 is FQGTGA. The CDR3 runs to 16 residues. Trimming cost V 1 base and J 2 bases, with 15 bases left between them. The CDR3 coding sequence is TGTGCCAGCAGCTTAAGTGGGGCAGGGGTCCCCTACGAGCAGTACTTC. This codes for CASSLSGAGVPYEQYF. The full variable domain, its missing parts supplied by reference TRBV7-3 and TRBJ2-7, is GAGVSQTPSNKVTEKGKYVELRCDPISGHTALYWYRQSLGQGPEFLIYFQGTGAADDSGLPNDRFFAVRPEGSVSTLKIQRTERGDSAVYLCASSLSGAGVPYEQYFGPGTRLTVT.

J is TRBJ2-3 and V is TRBV9; a possible D gene is TRBD2 (6 bases). Trimming shortened V by 0 bases and J by 4 bases, and 12 bases separated the two germline ends. The CDR3 has 15 amino acids. Per the germline V gene, CDR1 is SGDLS and CDR2 is YYNGEE. The CDR3, as DNA: TGTGCCAGCAGCGTAGTACTAGCTGGCCCAGATACGCAGTATTTT. It translates to CASSVVLAGPDTQYF.

The rearrangement joins TRBV7-9 to TRBJ1-3, with 9 bases lining up with TRBD1. The CDR3 runs 17 residues. J lost 2 bases, V lost 6 bases, and 11 bases had no gene match. Germline values: CDR1 SEHNR, CDR2 FQNEAQ (reference sequence). The CDR3: CASRKGQGPGAGNTIYF. DNA for the CDR3: TGTGCCAGCAGGAAAGGACAGGGGCCCGGGGCTGGAAACACCATATATTTT.

The chain is built from TRBV2 and TRBJ2-5, with 9 bases matching TRBD1. The J call may be incorrect, as the DNA end agrees better with TRBJ2-7. CDR3 length: 14 amino acids. Germline V gives CDR1 SNHLY, CDR2 FYNNEI. CDR3 bases: TGTGCCAGCAGTTTGGGACAGGGTCTCGACGAGCAGTACTTC. Protein sequence: CASSLGQGLDEQYF.

The V and J genes are TRBV7-6 and TRBJ2-3, with 8 bases aligning to TRBD2. The germline V gene has CDR1 SGHVS and CDR2 FNYEAQ. The CDR3 is 18 residues long. V dropped 1 base and J dropped 2; count of bases not matched to a gene: 11. CDR3 DNA: TGTGCCAGCAGCTTAGTGGGGCCTAGCGGGTATCTCACAGATACGCAGTATTTT. It encodes CASSLVGPSGYLTDTQYF.

This sequence joins TRBV18 and TRBJ2-1; 11 positions agree with TRBD2. The J segment lost 1 base and the V segment lost 3 bases, leaving 5 bases of the junction unmatched. Germline assignment: CDR1 KGHSH and CDR2 LQKENI. The CDR3 extends over 17 amino acids. The DNA for the CDR3 is TGTGCCAGCTCACCGAATAGCGGGAGGGCTTCCTACAATGAGCAGTTCTTC. Protein sequence: CASSPNSGRASYNEQFF.

The chain joins TRBV2 to TRBJ1-5, with D uncertain. This CDR3 spans 13 amino acids. The V and J ends lost 4 bases and 5 bases respectively, with 9 bases between them. Looked up from germline, CDR1 is SNHLY and CDR2 is FYNNEI. The CDR3 coding sequence is TGTGCCAGCAGTGCGCGGATAGATCAGCCCCAGCATTTT. Encoded protein: CASSARIDQPQHF.

The rearrangement joins TRBV4-2 to TRBJ2-5, with TRBD2 matching 7 bases. The tail of the sequence fits TRBJ2-7 better, so the J call may be wrong. CDR3 size: 16 residues. Germline V gives CDR1 LGHNA, CDR2 YNFKEQ. The CDR3 DNA is TGTGCCAGCAGCCAAGATCCACTAGCGAACTCCTACGAGCAGTACTTC. It yields the protein CASSQDPLANSYEQYF.

The chain employs TRBV6-1 and TRBJ2-7; D gene unclear. Looked up from germline, CDR1 is MNHNS and CDR2 is SASEGT. V was trimmed by 6 bases and J by 0 bases, leaving 9 bases between them. This CDR3 is built from 13 residues. The CDR3 loop is CASREIASYEQYF. For the CDR3, the DNA is TGTGCCAGCAGAGAGATTGCCTCCTACGAGCAGTACTTC.

V is TRBV5-1 and J is TRBJ2-7; 7 positions agree with TRBD1. V dropped 2 bases and J dropped 7; count of bases not matched to a gene: 9. The length of the CDR3 is 14 residues. Germline loops: CDR1 SGHRS, CDR2 YFSETQ. The CDR3 bases are TGCGCCAGCAGCTTCGGCCCAGGGGGTCGGGAGCAGTACTTC. This sequence encodes CASSFGPGGREQYF.

The V gene is TRBV6-6, the J gene TRBJ1-3; D perhaps matches TRBD1 (5 bases). CDR3 size: 15 residues. Germline assignment: CDR1 MNHNY and CDR2 SVGAGI (reference sequence). Trimming cost V 3 bases and J 0 bases, with 9 bases left between them. The CDR3 DNA sequence: TGTGCCAGCAGTTATCGGGGGAACTCTGGAAACACCATATATTTT. It specifies CASSYRGNSGNTIYF.